This is a list of T cell receptor beta chains from one sample in a study of blood T cell repertoires in COVID-19. Produced via immunoSEQ multiplex PCR; TCRdb's table is partial and in-frame only. The sample includes some 170,000 clones, about 78% of them seen just once. Input material: peripheral blood. The origin of the receptors is a woman in her forties or fifties with active or convalescent COVID-19. CDR3s include the opening cysteine and the closing phenylalanine or tryptophan. Each record gives: V gene, J gene, D gene, clone size, CDR3 DNA, CDR3 protein. D genes are given only for firm matches. Size values are once, few and many counts, or a class for expanded clones, and some rows have none.

>TRBV25-1|TRBJ1-1|TRBD1|.
TGTGCCAGCAGTTTTGGGACAGGGGTAAACACTGAAGCTTTCTTT
CASSFGTGVNTEAFF
>TRBV27|TRBJ1-2|TRBD1|.
TGTGCCAGCAGTACCAGGGGGCGCTATGGCTACACCTTC
CASSTRGRYGYTF
>TRBV18|TRBJ1-2|TRBD1|.
TGTGCCAGCTCACCAGACAGGGAGGCTTCGTATGGCTACACCTTC
CASSPDREASYGYTF
>TRBV7-9|TRBJ1-1|TRBD1|few
TGTGCCAGCAGCGACAGGGGTCTTGGGACTGAAGCTTTCTTT
CASSDRGLGTEAFF
>TRBV5-5|TRBJ2-5|.|once
TGTGCCAGCAGCCGCCGGGACACCCAAGAGACCCAGTACTTC
CASSRRDTQETQYF
>TRBV4-3|TRBJ1-2|.|.
TGCGCCAGCAGCCAAGATCGGGGGGTCTATGGCTACACCTTC
CASSQDRGVYGYTF
>TRBV30|TRBJ1-3|.|few
TGTGCCTGGAGTCGGGGGGGTTCTGGAAACACCATATATTTT
CAWSRGGSGNTIYF
>TRBV12-3/TRBV12-4|TRBJ2-7|TRBD1|once
TGTGCCAGCAGTTCGCCGGGACAGGAGCAGTACTTC
CASSSPGQEQYF
>TRBV18|TRBJ2-5|TRBD1|.
TGTGCCAGCTCACCCCGACAGGGGGCAGAGACCCAGTACTTC
CASSPRQGAETQYF
>TRBV5-8|TRBJ2-5|.|once
TGTGCCAGCAGAGACTCAGACAGGCAGACCCAGTACTTC
CASRDSDRQTQYF
>TRBV4-2|TRBJ2-3|TRBD2|.
TGTGCCAGCAGCCAAGATCTCTCGCGGGGGAATACGCAGTATTTT
CASSQDLSRGNTQYF
>TRBV6-1|TRBJ1-3|TRBD1|.
TGTGCCAGCAGTGCGCCGGGACAGGGGAGCTCTGGAAACACCATATATTTT
CASSAPGQGSSGNTIYF